The entry below describes one T cell receptor beta chain. The antigen remains unidentified. The data were obtained in a study of PD-1 blockade in mismatch repair-deficient tumors. As for the study in general: Enrolled about 2012-2016, patients had progressing, pretreated mismatch repair-deficient cancers of over nine types.

There are 14 residues in the CDR3. V trimming: 5 bases; J trimming: 4 bases; junction bases outside the gene matches: 2. The germline gives CDR1 MNHEY, CDR2 SMNVEV (reference sequence). Method: immunoSEQ multiplex PCR; TCRdb's copy keeps in-frame clones and lacks some. Seen here are 100,000 to 150,000 clones, about nine tenths observed once, and the top ten hold roughly 12%. All patients were mismatch repair deficient, assessed by either PCR or immunohistochemistry. A few pembrolizumab responders had their TCRs sequenced. Study results and caveats: After pembrolizumab, tumor-resident clones rose rapidly, then generally contracted before radiologic responses.

The specimen was peripheral blood, collected roughly 70 weeks after starting pembrolizumab. The TCR sequence derives from an adult with mismatch repair-deficient cancer. The gene calls are TRBV27 and TRBJ2-1; TRBD2 agrees at 10 bases. The CDR3 is CASSGTSAYNEQFF. CDR3 sequence (DNA): TGTGCCAGCAGTGGGACTAGCGCGTACAATGAGCAGTTCTTC.